The entry below describes one T cell receptor (beta chain). Its target is not known. The V gene's germline CDR1 is SGHVS and CDR2 FQNEAQ. CDR3 length equals 14 residues. Trimming took 2 bases from V and 4 from J, leaving 10 bases between them. These data are taken from a study of T cell repertoires in cytomegalovirus infection. The study, taken as a whole, reports: In two of eight donors, the top clonotype was HLA-C-restricted CMV-specific.

MiXCR, run by TCRdb on the reads, gives a single entry per CDR3 protein. This table has 200,000 or so distinct CDR3 sequences, approximately 19% appearing once. The TCR was taken from a human donor in good health (CMV status not recorded). Some clones in this sample may be carry-over from other donors' samples. The sequencing input was PBMCs. The rearrangement links TRBV7-8 to TRBJ2-3; no reliable D call. The CDR3 sequence is CASSLRETADTQYF. The CDR3 nucleotides are TGTGCCAGCAGCTTAAGGGAAACTGCAGATACGCAGTATTTT.